This TCR beta chain was sequenced during a study of spatial heterogeneity in lung cancer. Study information: Consistently, beta-chain sequences turned up in larger numbers than alpha-chain sequences did. There was a strong correlation between the counts of TCR transcripts measured in tumor regions and a T cell transcriptional module score that was calculated from matched bulk RNA-seq. Points from the study as a whole: Counts of expanded intratumoral alpha and beta TCRs tracked tumor mutation counts.

As to time point: sample taken at primary tumor resection. Without sorting, whole RNA was sequenced from tumor, nontumor lung or frozen PBMC. CDR1 SGHRS and CDR2 YFSETQ come from the germline V gene. V was shortened by 0 bases and J by 6 bases, with 13 bases between the two germline ends. CDR3 length equals 15 residues. Concerning this clonotype: The target antigen is unknown.

A distinct unique molecular identifier was carried by each TCR cDNA molecule. Each CDR3 protein gets one entry after TCRdb re-called the 5' RACE reads with MiXCR. The sample has about 380 distinct CDR3 sequences; roughly 14% are singletons. The receptor comes from a male donor with early-stage non-small cell lung cancer. The rearrangement uses TRBV5-1 and TRBJ1-3; D is ambiguous. The specimen comprised lung tumor tissue, sampled at surgery. The CDR3 is CASSLEVGYENTIYF. The CDR3 region has the DNA TGCGCCAGCAGCTTGGAAGTGGGATACGAAAACACCATATATTTT. The full variable domain, with the rest looked up from reference TRBV5-1 and TRBJ1-3, is KAGVTQTPRYLIKTRGQQVTLSCSPISGHRSVSWYQQTPGQGLQFLFEYFSETQRNKGNFPGRFSGRQFSNSRSEMNVSTLELGDSALYLCASSLEVGYENTIYFGEGSWLTVV.